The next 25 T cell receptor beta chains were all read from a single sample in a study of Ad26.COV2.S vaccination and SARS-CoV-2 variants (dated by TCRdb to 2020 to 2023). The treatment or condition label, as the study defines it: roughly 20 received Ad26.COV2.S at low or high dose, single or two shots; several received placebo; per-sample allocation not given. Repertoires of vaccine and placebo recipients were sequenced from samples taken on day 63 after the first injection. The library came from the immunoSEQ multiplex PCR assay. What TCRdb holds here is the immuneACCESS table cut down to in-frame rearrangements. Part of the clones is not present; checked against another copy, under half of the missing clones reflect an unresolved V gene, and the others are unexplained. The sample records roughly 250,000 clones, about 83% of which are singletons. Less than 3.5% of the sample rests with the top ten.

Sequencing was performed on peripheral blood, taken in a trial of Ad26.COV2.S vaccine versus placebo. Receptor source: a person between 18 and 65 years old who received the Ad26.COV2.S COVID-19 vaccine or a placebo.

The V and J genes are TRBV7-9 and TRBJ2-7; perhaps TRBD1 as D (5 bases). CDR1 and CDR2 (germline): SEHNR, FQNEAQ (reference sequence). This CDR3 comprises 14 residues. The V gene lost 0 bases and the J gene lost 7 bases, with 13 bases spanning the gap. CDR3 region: CASSLAGLTEEQYV. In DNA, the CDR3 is TGTGCCAGCAGCTTAGCGGGGCTTACCGAGGAGCAGTACGTC.

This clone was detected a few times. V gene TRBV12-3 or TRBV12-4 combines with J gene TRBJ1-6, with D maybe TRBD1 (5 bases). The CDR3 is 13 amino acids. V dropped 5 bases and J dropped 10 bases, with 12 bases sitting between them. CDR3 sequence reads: CASSTTEGSPLHF. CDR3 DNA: TGTGCCAGCAGTACGACAGAAGGGTCACCCCTCCACTTT.

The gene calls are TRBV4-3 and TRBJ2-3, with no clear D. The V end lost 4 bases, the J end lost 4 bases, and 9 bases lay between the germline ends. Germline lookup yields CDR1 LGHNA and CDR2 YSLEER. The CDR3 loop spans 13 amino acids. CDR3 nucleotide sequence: TGCGCCAGCAGCCCTCAATTGGCAGATACGCAGTATTTT. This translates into CASSPQLADTQYF.

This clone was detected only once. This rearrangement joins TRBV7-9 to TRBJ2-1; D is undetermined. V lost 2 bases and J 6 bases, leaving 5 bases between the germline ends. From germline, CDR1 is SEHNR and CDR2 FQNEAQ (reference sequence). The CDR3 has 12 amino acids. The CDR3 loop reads CASSLTPNEQFF. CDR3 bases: TGTGCCAGCAGCTTAACCCCCAATGAGCAGTTCTTC.

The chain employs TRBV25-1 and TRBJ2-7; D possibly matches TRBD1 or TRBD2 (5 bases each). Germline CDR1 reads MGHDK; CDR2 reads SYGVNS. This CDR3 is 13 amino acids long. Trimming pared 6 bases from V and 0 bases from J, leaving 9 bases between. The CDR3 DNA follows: TGTGCCAGCAGCCGGGACGGCTCCTACGAGCAGTACTTC. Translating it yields CASSRDGSYEQYF.

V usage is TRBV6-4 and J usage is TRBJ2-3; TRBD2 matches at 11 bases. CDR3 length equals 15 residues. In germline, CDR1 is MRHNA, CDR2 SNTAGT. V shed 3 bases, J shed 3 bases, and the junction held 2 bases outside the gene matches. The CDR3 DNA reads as TGTGCCAGCAGTGAAGTAGCGGGAGGGACAGATACGCAGTATTTT. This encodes CASSEVAGGTDTQYF.

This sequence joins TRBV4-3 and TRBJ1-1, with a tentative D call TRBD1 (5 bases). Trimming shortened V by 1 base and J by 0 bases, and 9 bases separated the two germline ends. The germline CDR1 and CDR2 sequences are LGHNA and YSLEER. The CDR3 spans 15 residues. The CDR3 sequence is CASSQGAGMNTEAFF. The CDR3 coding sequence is TGCGCCAGCAGCCAAGGGGCAGGGATGAACACTGAAGCTTTCTTT.

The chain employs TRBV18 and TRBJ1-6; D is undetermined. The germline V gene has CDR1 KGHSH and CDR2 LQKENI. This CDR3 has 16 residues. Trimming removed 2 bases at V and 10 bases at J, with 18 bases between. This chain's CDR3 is CASSPAPRGLESPLHF. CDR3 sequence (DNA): TGTGCCAGCTCACCAGCCCCGCGCGGATTGGAATCACCCCTCCACTTT.

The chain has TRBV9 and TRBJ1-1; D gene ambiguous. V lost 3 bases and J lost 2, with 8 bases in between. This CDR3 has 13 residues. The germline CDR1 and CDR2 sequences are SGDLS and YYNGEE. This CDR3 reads CASSAEINTEAFF. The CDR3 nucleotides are TGTGCCAGCAGCGCTGAGATAAACACTGAAGCTTTCTTT.

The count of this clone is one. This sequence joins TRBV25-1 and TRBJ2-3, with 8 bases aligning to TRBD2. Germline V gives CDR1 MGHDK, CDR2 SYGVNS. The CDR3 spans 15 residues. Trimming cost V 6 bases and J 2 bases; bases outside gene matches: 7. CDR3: CASRSRGGYTDTQYF. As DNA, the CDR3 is TGTGCCAGCAGATCTCGGGGGGGATACACAGATACGCAGTATTTT.

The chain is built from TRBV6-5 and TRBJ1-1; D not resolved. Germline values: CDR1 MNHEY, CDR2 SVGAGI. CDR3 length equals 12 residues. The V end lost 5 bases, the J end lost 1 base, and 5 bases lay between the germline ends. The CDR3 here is CASSQKNTEAFF. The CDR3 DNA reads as TGTGCCAGCAGTCAAAAGAACACTGAAGCTTTCTTT.

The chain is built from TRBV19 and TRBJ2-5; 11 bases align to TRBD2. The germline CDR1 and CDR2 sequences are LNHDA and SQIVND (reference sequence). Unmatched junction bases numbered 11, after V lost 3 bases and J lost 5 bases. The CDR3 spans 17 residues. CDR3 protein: CASSIGVSGGAWETQYF. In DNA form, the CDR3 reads TGTGCCAGTAGTATCGGTGTTAGCGGGGGGGCCTGGGAGACCCAGTACTTC.

The CDR3 coding sequence is TGTGCCTGGAGTAGGGGGCTTGGCACTGAAGCTTTCTTT. It encodes CAWSRGLGTEAFF. V and J are TRBV30 and TRBJ1-1, with 7 bases identical to TRBD1. CDR1 and CDR2 from the germline V gene are GTSNPN and SVGIG (reference sequence). Trimming removed 2 bases from V and 4 bases from J; junction bases left unmatched: 4. The CDR3 covers 13 residues.

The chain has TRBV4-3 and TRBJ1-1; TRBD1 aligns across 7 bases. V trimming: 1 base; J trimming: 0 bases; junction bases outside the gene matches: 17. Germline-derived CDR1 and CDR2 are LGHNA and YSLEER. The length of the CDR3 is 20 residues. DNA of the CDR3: TGCGCCAGCAGCCAAGTTGGCCCAAGACAGGGAAAGAACATGAACACTGAAGCTTTCTTT. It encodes CASSQVGPRQGKNMNTEAFF.

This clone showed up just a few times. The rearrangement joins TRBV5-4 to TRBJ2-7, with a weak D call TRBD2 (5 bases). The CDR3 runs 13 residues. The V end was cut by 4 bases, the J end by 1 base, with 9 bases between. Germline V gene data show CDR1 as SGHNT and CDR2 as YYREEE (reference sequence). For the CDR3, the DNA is TGTGCCAGCAGCGGCCGGGAATCCTACGAGCAGTACTTC. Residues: CASSGRESYEQYF.

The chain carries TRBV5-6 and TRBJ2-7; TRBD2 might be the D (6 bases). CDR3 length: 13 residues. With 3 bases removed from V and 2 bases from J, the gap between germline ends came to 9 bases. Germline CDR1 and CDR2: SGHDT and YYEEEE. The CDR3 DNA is TGTGCCAGCAGCTACCAGCGGGCCTACGAGCAGTACGTC. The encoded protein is CASSYQRAYEQYV.

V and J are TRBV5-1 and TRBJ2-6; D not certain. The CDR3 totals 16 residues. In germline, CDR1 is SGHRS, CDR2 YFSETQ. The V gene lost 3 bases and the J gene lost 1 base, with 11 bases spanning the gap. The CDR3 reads CASSYSRPSGANVLTF. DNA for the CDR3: TGCGCCAGCAGCTATTCGAGGCCGTCTGGGGCCAACGTCCTGACTTTC.

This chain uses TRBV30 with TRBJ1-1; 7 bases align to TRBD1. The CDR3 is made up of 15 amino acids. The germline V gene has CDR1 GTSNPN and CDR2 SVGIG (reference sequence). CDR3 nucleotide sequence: TGTGTTCAAACCCCCAGGGGGGGGAAAAACACTGAAGCTTTCTTT. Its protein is CVQTPRGGKNTEAFF.

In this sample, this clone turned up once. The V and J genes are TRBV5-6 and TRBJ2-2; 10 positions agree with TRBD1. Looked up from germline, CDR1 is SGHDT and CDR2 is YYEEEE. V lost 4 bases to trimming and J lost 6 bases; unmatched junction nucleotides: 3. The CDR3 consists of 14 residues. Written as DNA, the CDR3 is TGTGCCAGCAGCACCGGGACAGGGGCCGGGGAGCTGTTTTTT. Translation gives CASSTGTGAGELFF. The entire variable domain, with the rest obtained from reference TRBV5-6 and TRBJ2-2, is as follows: DAGVTQSPTHLIKTRGQQVTLRCSPKSGHDTVSWYQQALGQGPQFIFQYYEEEERQRGNFPDRFSGHQFPNYSSELNVNALLLGDSALYLCASSTGTGAGELFFGEGSRLTVL.

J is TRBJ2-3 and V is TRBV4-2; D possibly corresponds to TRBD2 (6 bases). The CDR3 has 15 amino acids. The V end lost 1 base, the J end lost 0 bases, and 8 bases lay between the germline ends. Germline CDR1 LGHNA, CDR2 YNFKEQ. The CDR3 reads CASSQGEASTDTQYF. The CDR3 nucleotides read TGTGCCAGCAGCCAAGGGGAGGCTAGCACAGATACGCAGTATTTT.

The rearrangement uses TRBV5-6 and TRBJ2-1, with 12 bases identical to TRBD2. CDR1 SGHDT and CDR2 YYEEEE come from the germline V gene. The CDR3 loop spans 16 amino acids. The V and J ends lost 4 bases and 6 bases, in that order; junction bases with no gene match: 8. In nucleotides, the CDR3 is TGTGCCAGCAGCCGCCCGGGACTAGCGGGCGCCAATGAGCAGTTCTTC. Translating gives CASSRPGLAGANEQFF.

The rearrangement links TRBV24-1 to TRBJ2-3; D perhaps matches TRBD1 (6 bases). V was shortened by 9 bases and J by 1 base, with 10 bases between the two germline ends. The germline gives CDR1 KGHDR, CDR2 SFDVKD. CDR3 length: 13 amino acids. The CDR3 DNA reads TGTGCCACCGCGCCAGGGGGCACAGATACGCAGTATTTT. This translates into CATAPGGTDTQYF.

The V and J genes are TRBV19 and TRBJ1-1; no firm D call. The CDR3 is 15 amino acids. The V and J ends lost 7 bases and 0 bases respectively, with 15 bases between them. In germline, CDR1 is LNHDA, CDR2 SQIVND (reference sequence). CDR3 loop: CASKAAGHMNTEAFF. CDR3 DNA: TGTGCCAGTAAAGCGGCAGGTCATATGAACACTGAAGCTTTCTTT.

CDR3 coding DNA: TGTGCCAGCAGCTTGAGGGGCGGAGACCTCTCCTACAATGAGCAGTTCTTC. Translation gives CASSLRGGDLSYNEQFF. V is TRBV7-9 and J is TRBJ2-1, with D possibly called TRBD1 or TRBD2 (5 bases each). Germline V gene data show CDR1 as SEHNR and CDR2 as FQNEAQ (reference sequence). The V end lost 3 bases, the J end lost 0 bases, and 15 bases lay between the germline ends. The CDR3 runs to 17 residues.

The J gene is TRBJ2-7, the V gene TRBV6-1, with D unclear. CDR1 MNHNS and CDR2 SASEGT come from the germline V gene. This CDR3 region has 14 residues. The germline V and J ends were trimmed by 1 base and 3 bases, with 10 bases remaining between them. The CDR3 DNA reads TGTGCCAGCAGTGAAGGCGCAGGAAGCTACGAGCAGTACTTC. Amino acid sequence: CASSEGAGSYEQYF.